This record covers a single T cell receptor (beta chain). The antigen remains undetermined. This specimen comes from a study of T cells after yellow fever vaccination. TCR cDNA, made by 5'RACE template switching, carried an added universal primer site and UMIs. TCRdb fed the 5' RACE reads into MiXCR, producing one record per CDR3 protein. The table includes roughly 120,000 distinct CDR3 sequences, 8.4% detected once. The study's findings and limits: There was a small share of clonotypes that showed up in both the CD4 and CD8 compartments.

Sequenced material: CD8+ T cells sorted from PBMCs, taken 45 days after the yellow fever booster vaccination. The clonotype was recovered from a man aged 30 to 45 who received the YFV17D yellow fever vaccine.

CDR3 region: CASSPEGPSYEQYF. The CDR3 nucleotides read TGTGCCAGCAGCCCGGAGGGGCCTTCCTACGAGCAGTACTTC. V usage is TRBV3-1 and J usage is TRBJ2-7; D may be TRBD2 (6 bases). The CDR3 runs to 14 residues. Germline assignment: CDR1 LGHDT and CDR2 YNNKEL (reference sequence). V was pared by 4 bases and J by 1 base, with 11 bases between.